This T cell receptor (beta chain) was recorded in a study of blood T cell repertoires in COVID-19. Looking at the study overall: COVID-19 samples, acute and convalescent, were from the United States, Italy and Spain.

This clone was seen just once. Assay used: immunoSEQ multiplex PCR; TCRdb lists only in-frame clones, some missing. The data contain just under 350,000 clones, almost 90% of them singletons. V was cut by 0 bases and J by 2 bases, with 8 bases left in between. CDR3 length: 16 amino acids. Germline V gene lookup returns CDR1 LNHDA and CDR2 SQIVND (reference sequence). The sequence was collected from a woman aged 70 to 79 with COVID-19, enrolled during active disease. The chain links TRBV19 to TRBJ2-6, with D possibly matching TRBD2 (5 bases). What was sequenced was peripheral blood. CDR3 DNA: TGTGCCAGTAGTATAGATCACGGGGCTGGGGCCAACGTCCTGACTTTC. This gives the protein CASSIDHGAGANVLTF.